This paragraph covers one T cell receptor (beta chain) sequence. The antigen is not known. The source of the sample is a study of CD8+ T cells in alopecia areata. The overall study: Treatment of the treated patients consisted of oral tofacitinib, 5 to 10 mg twice daily. Study results and caveats: Sequences from scalp samples also cover resident alphabeta T cells of normal skin. Among patients, TCR sharing was less clear than in mice, a difference possibly due in part to HLA diversity in the patient population.

Alopecia areata patients provided lesional scalp punch biopsies and peripheral blood. Reverse transcribed after extraction, RNA yielded cDNA as the sequencing template. The table came from immunoSEQ multiplex PCR; TCRdb's copy has only in-frame clones and leaves some out. The sample includes 90,000 to 150,000 clones, 35% to 40% seen only once; the top ten take approximately 3%. The CDR3 has 13 amino acids. V lost 2 bases and J lost 3, with 8 bases in between. Germline V gives CDR1 SGHRS, CDR2 YFSETQ. The material sequenced was CD4+ T cells sorted from blood. The TCR was taken from a human donor with alopecia areata. V usage is TRBV5-1 and J usage is TRBJ2-5; D remains unclear. The CDR3 region has the DNA TGCGCCAGCAGCTTTGGTCAGAAAGAGACCCAGTACTTC. This gives the protein CASSFGQKETQYF.